This T cell receptor beta chain was captured by sequencing in a study of siplizumab effects on memory and regulatory T cells. Unstimulated TEMRA, naive, memory and effector memory subsets were sequenced in a few donor pairs. Trimming pared 3 bases from V and 0 bases from J, leaving 8 bases between. The CDR3 contains 14 residues. Germline assignment: CDR1 MNHNS and CDR2 SASEGT. This clone was picked up a small number of times. The antigen is undetermined. Study-wide results and caveats: Mappable CD4+ clones that were alloreactive averaged approximately 69% Treg-derived with siplizumab versus roughly 25% in controls. Siplizumab brought about a significant reduction in alloreactive sequences traceable to unstimulated CD4+ memory cells.

Using immunoSEQ multiplex PCR, the repertoire was profiled, and TCRdb retains in-frame clones only, with some absent. Found here are about 66,000 clones, roughly 96% of them singletons; the top ten hold 0.08% to 0.1%. This sequence was found in a human donor in good health. This chain links TRBV6-1 with TRBJ1-1, with no clear D. The sequenced sample consisted of naive CD8+ T cells sorted from blood. The CDR3: CASSDFALNTEAFF. The CDR3 nucleotides are TGTGCCAGCAGTGATTTTGCCCTGAACACTGAAGCTTTCTTT.